Following are 21 T cell receptor beta chains from one sample sequenced in a study of shared clonotypes between healthy human individuals. Assay: immunoSEQ multiplex PCR; the TCRdb copy retains only in-frame clones and omits some. The sample shows about 2.4 million clones, over 85% of them seen only once. Sequencing was performed on naive CD4+ T cells from PBMCs. Regarding subset: CD45RA+ positively selected. Every receptor here comes from a man younger than 30 in good health. Some clones in this sample may be carry-over from other donors' samples.

J is TRBJ1-5 and V is TRBV27, with a tentative D call TRBD1 (5 bases). Trimming cost V 6 bases and J 2 bases, with 14 bases left between them. The CDR3 covers 15 residues. Germline lookup yields CDR1 MNHEY and CDR2 SMNVEV (reference sequence). The CDR3 DNA reads as TGTGCCAGCAGGCCCCAGGGTTTCGGCAATCAGCCCCAGCATTTT. Translated: CASRPQGFGNQPQHF.

The V gene is TRBV9, the J gene TRBJ2-7; 8 nucleotides line up with TRBD1. The CDR3 length is 16 residues. J was trimmed by 2 bases and V by 0 bases; bases with no gene match: 7. From germline, CDR1 is SGDLS and CDR2 YYNGEE. The CDR3 nucleotides are TGTGCCAGCAGCGTAGGTGGACAGGGCGCTACCTACGAGCAGTACTTC. Amino acids: CASSVGGQGATYEQYF.

The chain combines TRBV7-9 with TRBJ2-2; 7 bases line up with TRBD1. V shed 5 bases and J 6 bases; nucleotides not matched to a gene: 15. The CDR3 sequence is 17 residues long. Germline V gene sequence: CDR1 SEHNR, CDR2 FQNEAQ (reference sequence). The DNA for the CDR3 is TGTGCCAGCAGCCATAGACAGGGTACGCCATATCCCGGGGAGCTGTTTTTT. Translated: CASSHRQGTPYPGELFF. Supplemented by reference TRBV7-9 and TRBJ2-2, the full variable domain reads DTGVSQNPRHKITKRGQNVTFRCDPISEHNRLYWYRQTLGQGPEFLTYFQNEAQLEKSRLLSDRFSAERPKGSFSTLEIQRTEQGDSAMYLCASSHRQGTPYPGELFFGEGSRLTVL.

In DNA, the CDR3 is TGTGCCAGCAGCCAAGACGGGAGCGGCACAGATACGCAGTATTTT. The encoded protein is CASSQDGSGTDTQYF. The chain employs TRBV4-2 and TRBJ2-3; TRBD2 is a possible D gene (6 bases). CDR1 is LGHNA, CDR2 YNFKEQ, per germline. The CDR3 runs 15 residues. V was clipped by 0 bases and J by 1 base, with 8 bases between them.

The V call is TRBV5-8, the J call TRBJ2-7; D may be TRBD1 (6 bases). Germline CDR1 and CDR2: SGHTS and YDEGEE. The CDR3 length is 16 residues. Deletions cut 3 bases from V and 5 bases from J, with 21 bases between. The CDR3 protein is CASSYRLNTGPDEQYF. The DNA of the CDR3 is TGTGCCAGCAGCTACCGCCTGAATACAGGGCCCGACGAGCAGTACTTC.

This clone was found a few times. This chain links TRBV28 with TRBJ1-5, with 9 bases lining up with TRBD1. J gave up 5 bases and V 5 bases, and 7 bases lay outside the gene matches. CDR1 and CDR2 (germline): MDHEN, SYDVKM. CDR3 length equals 15 residues. This CDR3 is CASSAWDRVDQPQHF. DNA for the CDR3: TGTGCCAGCAGTGCTTGGGACAGGGTCGATCAGCCCCAGCATTTT. Using reference TRBV28 and TRBJ1-5 for the parts outside the CDR3, the full variable domain is DVKVTQSSRYLVKRTGEKVFLECVQDMDHENMFWYRQDPGLGLRLIYFSYDVKMKEKGDIPEGYSVSREKKERFSLILESASTNQTSMYLCASSAWDRVDQPQHFGDGTRLSIL.

J is TRBJ1-1 and V is TRBV7-2, with D possibly matching TRBD1 (5 bases). CDR1 and CDR2 from the germline V gene are SGHTA and FQGNSA. This CDR3 is 15 amino acids long. V lost 1 base, J lost 1 base, and 10 bases lay in between. DNA of the CDR3: TGTGCCAGCAGCTTAGTCGTAGGGACGAACACTGAAGCTTTCTTT. This encodes CASSLVVGTNTEAFF.

This rearrangement joins TRBV30 to TRBJ1-2; TRBD1 agrees at 7 bases. Germline CDR1 is GTSNPN and CDR2 is SVGIG (reference sequence). The CDR3 is 14 amino acids. V lost 0 bases, J lost 8 bases, and 9 bases stayed unmatched. The CDR3 bases are TGTGCCTGGAGTGTGGGACAGCCCTTTAGGGGCTACACCTTC. It codes for CAWSVGQPFRGYTF.

The chain uses TRBV10-3 and TRBJ1-1, with 7 bases lining up with TRBD1. Germline CDR1 reads ENHRY; CDR2 reads SYGVKD. This CDR3 spans 14 amino acids. V lost 6 bases, J lost 4 bases, and 8 bases stayed unmatched. CDR3 protein: CAIRVQGEATEAFF. The CDR3 nucleotides read TGTGCCATCAGAGTTCAGGGGGAGGCCACTGAAGCTTTCTTT.

The V and J genes are TRBV5-4 and TRBJ1-4, with TRBD1 matching over 8 bases. V was pared by 4 bases and J by 2 bases, with 1 base of the junction left unmatched. CDR3 length: 14 amino acids. CDR1 SGHNT and CDR2 YYREEE come from the germline V gene (reference sequence). CDR3: CASSRQGTNEKLFF. CDR3 nucleotide sequence: TGTGCCAGCAGCCGACAGGGGACTAATGAAAAACTGTTTTTT. Combining the CDR3 with reference TRBV5-4 and TRBJ1-4 gives the whole variable domain ETGVTQSPTHLIKTRGQQVTLRCSSQSGHNTVSWYQQALGQGPQFIFQYYREEENGRGNFPPRFSGLQFPNYSSELNVNALELDDSALYLCASSRQGTNEKLFFGSGTQLSVL.

The CDR3 DNA sequence: TGCAGCGTTGATGGAGTCCGCGAGCAGTACTTC. This translates into CSVDGVREQYF. The V gene is TRBV29-1, the J gene TRBJ2-7; the D is unclear. The CDR3 contains 11 residues. Germline CDR1 is SQVTM and CDR2 is ANQGSEA. Trimming shortened V by 3 bases and J by 6 bases, and 9 bases separated the two germline ends.

The chain combines TRBV28 with TRBJ2-7; no reliable D call. Per the germline V gene, CDR1 is MDHEN and CDR2 is SYDVKM. CDR3 size: 12 residues. V lost 6 bases to trimming and J lost 2 bases, with 8 bases between them. In nucleotides, the CDR3 is TGTGCCAGCAGCATAAACGCCTACGAGCAGTACTTC. It is translated as CASSINAYEQYF.

About this clone itself: The same CDR3 can be traced to other DNA sequences in this sample. The chain has TRBV9 and TRBJ2-5; D is unresolved. V lost 0 bases, J lost 2 bases, and 8 bases lay in between. Germline values: CDR1 SGDLS, CDR2 YYNGEE. CDR3 length: 14 residues. Written as DNA, the CDR3 is TGTGCCAGCAGCGTAGGGCTTCCACAAGAGACCCAGTACTTC. Protein: CASSVGLPQETQYF.

This chain connects TRBV11-2 to TRBJ2-7; D may match TRBD1 or TRBD2 (5 bases each). The CDR3 runs to 13 residues. Looked up from germline, CDR1 is SGHAT and CDR2 is FQNNGV. V was trimmed by 0 bases and J by 5 bases, leaving 8 bases between them. The CDR3, as DNA: TGTGCCAGCAGCTTAGAGAGGGGCCACGAGCAGTACTTC. This sequence encodes CASSLERGHEQYF.

The chain carries TRBV2 and TRBJ1-1; 7 nucleotides match TRBD1. The germline gives CDR1 SNHLY, CDR2 FYNNEI. CDR3 length equals 15 residues. Trimming cost V 6 bases and J 3 bases; bases outside gene matches: 10. CDR3: CASSDREYFYTEAFF. In DNA, the CDR3 is TGTGCCAGCAGCGACAGGGAGTACTTCTACACTGAAGCTTTCTTT. Full variable domain (missing parts from reference TRBV2 and TRBJ1-1): EPEVTQTPSHQVTQMGQEVILRCVPISNHLYFYWYRQILGQKVEFLVSFYNNEISEKSEIFDDQFSVERPDGSNFTLKIRSTKLEDSAMYFCASSDREYFYTEAFFGQGTRLTVV.

The chain has TRBV5-4 and TRBJ2-1; weak D call: TRBD2 (6 bases). The CDR3 is 15 residues long. V lost 4 bases and J 6 bases, leaving 17 bases between the germline ends. Germline-derived CDR1 and CDR2 are SGHNT and YYREEE (reference sequence). DNA of the CDR3: TGTGCCAGCAGCCTTGCCGGGACTGCCTCCAATGAGCAGTTCTTC. Translated: CASSLAGTASNEQFF.

The V gene is TRBV13, the J gene TRBJ1-6; D call uncertain. The germline CDR1 and CDR2 sequences are PRHDT and FYEKMQ (reference sequence). With 2 bases removed from V and 10 bases from J, the gap between germline ends came to 12 bases. The CDR3 has 14 amino acids. CDR3 nucleotides: TGTGCCAGCAGCTTAAGGAACCACGGATCACCCCTCCACTTT. Translated, it gives CASSLRNHGSPLHF.

This clone was recorded a few times. The gene calls are TRBV7-8 and TRBJ1-1, with 8 bases that match TRBD1. CDR1 is SGHVS, CDR2 FQNEAQ, per germline. This CDR3 comprises 14 residues. Trimming cost V 4 bases and J 0 bases; bases outside gene matches: 1. Here the CDR3 reads CASSWGQVNTEAFF. The CDR3 DNA sequence: TGTGCCAGCAGCTGGGGACAGGTGAACACTGAAGCTTTCTTT. Based on the CDR3 plus reference TRBV7-8 and TRBJ1-1, the full variable domain is GAGVSQSPRYKVAKRGQDVALRCDPISGHVSLFWYQQALGQGPEFLTYFQNEAQLDKSGLPSDRFFAERPEGSVSTLKIQRTQQEDSAVYLCASSWGQVNTEAFFGQGTRLTVV.

J is TRBJ1-1 and V is TRBV28; perhaps TRBD1 as D (6 bases). This CDR3 contains 16 residues. V gave up 6 bases and J gave up 0 bases, with 17 bases separating them. Germline CDR1 is MDHEN and CDR2 is SYDVKM. The CDR3 DNA reads TGTGCCAGCAGCCAGGGGACATTTACTTTGAACACTGAAGCTTTCTTT. Translation: CASSQGTFTLNTEAFF.

The chain has TRBV10-2 and TRBJ2-1; 13 bases are a match to TRBD2. Per germline, CDR1 WSHSY and CDR2 SAAADI. The CDR3 is 22 amino acids. V shed 4 bases and J 0 bases; nucleotides not matched to a gene: 18. Here the CDR3 reads CASSGETSGRFRGPSSYNEQFF. DNA of the CDR3: TGCGCCAGCAGTGGGGAGACTAGCGGGAGGTTCCGGGGTCCGAGCTCCTACAATGAGCAGTTCTTC.

This chain joins TRBV27 and TRBJ2-7; D not certain. Germline loops: CDR1 MNHEY, CDR2 SMNVEV (reference sequence). CDR3 length equals 15 residues. Trimming pared 0 bases from V and 3 bases from J, leaving 12 bases between. CDR3 residues: CASSLSLPGSYEQYF. The CDR3 DNA sequence: TGTGCCAGCAGTTTATCCCTCCCGGGTAGCTACGAGCAGTACTTC.